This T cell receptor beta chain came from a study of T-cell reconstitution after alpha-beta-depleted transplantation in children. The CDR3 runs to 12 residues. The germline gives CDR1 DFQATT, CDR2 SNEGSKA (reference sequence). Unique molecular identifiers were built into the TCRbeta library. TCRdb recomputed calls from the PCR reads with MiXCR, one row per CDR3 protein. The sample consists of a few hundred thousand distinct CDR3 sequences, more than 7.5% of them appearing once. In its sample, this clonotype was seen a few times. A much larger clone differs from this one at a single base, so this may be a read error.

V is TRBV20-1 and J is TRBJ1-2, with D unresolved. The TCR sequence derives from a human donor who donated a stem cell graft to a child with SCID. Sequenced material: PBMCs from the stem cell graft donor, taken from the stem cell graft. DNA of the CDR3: TGCAGTGCTAGGTCTGGAGTCTATGGCTACCCCTTC. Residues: CSARSGVYGYPF.